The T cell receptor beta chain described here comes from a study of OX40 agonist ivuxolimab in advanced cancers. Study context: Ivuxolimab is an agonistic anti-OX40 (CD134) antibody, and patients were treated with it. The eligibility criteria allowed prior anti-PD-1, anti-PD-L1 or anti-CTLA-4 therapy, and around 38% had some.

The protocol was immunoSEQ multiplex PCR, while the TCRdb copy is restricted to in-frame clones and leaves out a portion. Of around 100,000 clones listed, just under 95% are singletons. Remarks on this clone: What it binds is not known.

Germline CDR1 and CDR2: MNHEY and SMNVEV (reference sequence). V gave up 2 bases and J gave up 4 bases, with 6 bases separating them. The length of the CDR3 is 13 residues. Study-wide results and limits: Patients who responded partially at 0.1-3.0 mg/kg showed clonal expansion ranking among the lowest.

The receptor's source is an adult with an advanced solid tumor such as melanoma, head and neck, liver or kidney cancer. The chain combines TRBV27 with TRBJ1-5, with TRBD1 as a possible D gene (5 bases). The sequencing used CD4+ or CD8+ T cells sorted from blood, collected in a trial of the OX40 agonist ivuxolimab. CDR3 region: CASSLQGNQPQHF. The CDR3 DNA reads TGTGCCAGCAGTTTACAGGGTAATCAGCCCCAGCATTTT.